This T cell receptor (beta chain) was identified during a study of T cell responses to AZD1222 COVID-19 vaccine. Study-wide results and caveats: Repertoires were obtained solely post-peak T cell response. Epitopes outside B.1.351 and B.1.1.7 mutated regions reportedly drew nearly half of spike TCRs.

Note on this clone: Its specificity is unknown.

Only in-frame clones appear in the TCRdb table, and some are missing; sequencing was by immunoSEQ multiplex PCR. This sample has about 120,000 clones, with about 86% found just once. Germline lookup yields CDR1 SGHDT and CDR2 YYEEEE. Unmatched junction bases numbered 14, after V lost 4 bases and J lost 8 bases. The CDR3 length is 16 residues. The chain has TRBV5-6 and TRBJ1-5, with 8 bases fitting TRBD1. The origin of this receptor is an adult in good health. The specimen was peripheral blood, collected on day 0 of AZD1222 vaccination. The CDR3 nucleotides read TGTGCCAGCAGCGGGGCAGGACAGGGTCTCGAGGAGCCCCAGCATTTT. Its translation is CASSGAGQGLEEPQHF.